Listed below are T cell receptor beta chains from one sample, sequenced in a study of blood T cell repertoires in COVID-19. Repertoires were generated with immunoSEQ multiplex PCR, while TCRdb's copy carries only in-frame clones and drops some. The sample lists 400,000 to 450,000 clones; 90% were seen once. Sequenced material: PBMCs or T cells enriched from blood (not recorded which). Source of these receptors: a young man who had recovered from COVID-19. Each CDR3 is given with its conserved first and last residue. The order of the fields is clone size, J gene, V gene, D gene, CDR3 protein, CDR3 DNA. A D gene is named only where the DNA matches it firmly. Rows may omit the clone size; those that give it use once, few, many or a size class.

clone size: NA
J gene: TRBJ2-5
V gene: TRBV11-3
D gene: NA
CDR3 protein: CAMQQGEETQYF
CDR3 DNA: TGTGCCATGCAACAGGGAGAAGAGACCCAGTACTTC

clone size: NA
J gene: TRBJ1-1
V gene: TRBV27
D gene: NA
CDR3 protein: CASSLRVRYTEAFF
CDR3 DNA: TGTGCCAGCAGTTTACGGGTGAGATACACTGAAGCTTTCTTT

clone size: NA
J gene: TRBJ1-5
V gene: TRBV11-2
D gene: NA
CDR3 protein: CASSLEGQGFNQPQHF
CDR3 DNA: TGTGCCAGCAGCTTAGAGGGGCAGGGCTTCAATCAGCCCCAGCATTTT

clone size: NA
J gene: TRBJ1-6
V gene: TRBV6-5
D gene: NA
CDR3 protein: CASSYQAPNSPLHF
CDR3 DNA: TGTGCCAGCAGTTATCAGGCCCCAAATTCACCCCTCCACTTT

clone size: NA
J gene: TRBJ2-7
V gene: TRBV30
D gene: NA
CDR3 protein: CAWSPQVGSYEQYF
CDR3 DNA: TGTGCCTGGAGCCCACAGGTCGGGTCCTACGAGCAGTACTTC

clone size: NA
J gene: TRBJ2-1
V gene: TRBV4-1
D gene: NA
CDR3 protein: CASSRNSGVNEQFF
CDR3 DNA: TGCGCCAGCAGCCGAAACTCGGGGGTCAATGAGCAGTTCTTC

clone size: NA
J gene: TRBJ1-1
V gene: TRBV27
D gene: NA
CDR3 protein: CASNRLGGRPEAFF
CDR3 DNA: TGTGCCAGCAACCGGTTGGGGGGGCGGCCTGAAGCTTTCTTT

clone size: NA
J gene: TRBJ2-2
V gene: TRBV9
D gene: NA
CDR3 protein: CASSVAGLPNTGELFF
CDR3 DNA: TGTGCCAGCAGCGTAGCCGGACTTCCTAACACCGGGGAGCTGTTTTTT

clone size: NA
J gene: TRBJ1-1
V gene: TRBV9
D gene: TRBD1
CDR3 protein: CASSGGPGQGPMNTEAFF
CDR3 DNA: TGTGCCAGCAGCGGGGGGCCGGGACAGGGACCAATGAACACTGAAGCTTTCTTT

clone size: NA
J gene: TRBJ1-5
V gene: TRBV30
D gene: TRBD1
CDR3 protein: CAWSPTTTGPNQPQHF
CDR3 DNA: TGTGCCTGGAGTCCCACCACGACAGGGCCCAATCAGCCCCAGCATTTT

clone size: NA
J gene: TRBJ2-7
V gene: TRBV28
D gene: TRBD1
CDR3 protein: CASSSSRQGDNEQYF
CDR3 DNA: TGTGCCAGCAGCTCCTCTAGACAGGGGGATAACGAGCAGTACTTC

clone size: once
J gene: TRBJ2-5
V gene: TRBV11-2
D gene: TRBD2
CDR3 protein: CASSSTRAGGKETQYF
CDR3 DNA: TGTGCCAGCAGCTCTACTCGGGCGGGAGGGAAAGAGACCCAGTACTTC

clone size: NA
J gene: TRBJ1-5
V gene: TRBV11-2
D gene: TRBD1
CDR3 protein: CASSLDLLGQGDQPQHF
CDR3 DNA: TGTGCCAGCAGCTTAGATCTCTTAGGACAGGGGGATCAGCCCCAGCATTTT

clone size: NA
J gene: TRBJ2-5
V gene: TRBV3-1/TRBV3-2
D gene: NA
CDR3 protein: CASSPLAARTQYF
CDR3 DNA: TGTGCCAGCAGCCCACTAGCAGCCAGGACCCAGTACTTC

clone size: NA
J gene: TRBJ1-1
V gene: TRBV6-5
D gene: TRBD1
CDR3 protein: CASTEQGMNTEAFF
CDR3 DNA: TGTGCCAGCACCGAACAGGGGATGAACACTGAAGCTTTCTTT

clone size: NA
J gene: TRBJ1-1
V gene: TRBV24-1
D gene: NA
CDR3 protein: CATRGFSNTEAFF
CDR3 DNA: TGTGCCACCCGAGGGTTTTCGAACACTGAAGCTTTCTTT

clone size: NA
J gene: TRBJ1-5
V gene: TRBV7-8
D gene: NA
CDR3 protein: CASTLGVVGEGNQPQHF
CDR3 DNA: TGTGCCAGCACCCTAGGGGTTGTGGGTGAGGGCAATCAGCCCCAGCATTTT

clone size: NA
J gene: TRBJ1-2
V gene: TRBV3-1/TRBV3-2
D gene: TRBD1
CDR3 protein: CASSQGKTGVYGYTF
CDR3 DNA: TGTGCCAGCAGCCAGGGGAAGACAGGGGTCTATGGCTACACCTTC

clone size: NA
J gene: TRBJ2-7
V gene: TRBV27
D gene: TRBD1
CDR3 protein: CASSIQGDEQYF
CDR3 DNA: TGTGCCAGCAGTATCCAGGGGGACGAGCAGTACTTC

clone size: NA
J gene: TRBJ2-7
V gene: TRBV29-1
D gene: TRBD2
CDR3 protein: CSVEVSGAGGYEQYF
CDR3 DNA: TGCAGCGTTGAAGTATCAGGGGCGGGAGGCTACGAGCAGTACTTC

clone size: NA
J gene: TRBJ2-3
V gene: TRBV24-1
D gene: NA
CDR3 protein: CATSRKTSSTDTQYF
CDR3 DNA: TGTGCCACCAGTCGTAAGACTTCTAGCACAGATACGCAGTATTTT

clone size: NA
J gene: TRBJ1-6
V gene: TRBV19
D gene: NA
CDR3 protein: CASIPSSSYNSPLHF
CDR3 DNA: TGTGCCAGTATCCCCTCGAGCTCCTATAATTCACCCCTCCACTTT

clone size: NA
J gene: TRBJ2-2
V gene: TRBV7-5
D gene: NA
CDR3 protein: CVRSTGDRDLPGELFF
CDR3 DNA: TGTGTCAGAAGCACCGGGGACAGGGATTTGCCCGGGGAGCTGTTTTTT

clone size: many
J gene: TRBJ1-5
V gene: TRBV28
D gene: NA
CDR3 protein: CASESREFSNQPQHF
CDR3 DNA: TGTGCCAGTGAAAGTCGGGAATTTAGCAATCAGCCCCAGCATTTT

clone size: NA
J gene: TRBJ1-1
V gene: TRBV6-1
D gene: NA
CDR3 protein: CASSEFRTGGEAFF
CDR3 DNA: TGTGCCAGCAGTGAATTCCGGACGGGAGGTGAAGCTTTCTTT

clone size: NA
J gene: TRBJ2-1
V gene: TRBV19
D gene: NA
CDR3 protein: CASSIGLGGRGQFF
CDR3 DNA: TGTGCCAGTAGTATAGGATTGGGTGGCAGGGGGCAGTTCTTC

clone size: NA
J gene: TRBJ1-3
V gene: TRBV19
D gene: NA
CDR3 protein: CASIQEGGSGNTIYF
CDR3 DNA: TGTGCCAGTATACAGGAAGGGGGCTCTGGAAACACCATATATTTT

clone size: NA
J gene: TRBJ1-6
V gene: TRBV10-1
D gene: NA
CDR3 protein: CASQDGVNSPLHF
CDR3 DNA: TGCGCCAGCCAAGACGGGGTTAATTCACCCCTCCACTTT

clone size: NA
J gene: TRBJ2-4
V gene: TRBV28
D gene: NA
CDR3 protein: CASSFLEGGNIQYF
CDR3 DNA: TGTGCCAGCAGTTTTTTGGAGGGAGGAAACATTCAGTACTTC

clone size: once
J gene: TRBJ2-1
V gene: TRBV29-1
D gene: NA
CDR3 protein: CSVGAGLVHEQFF
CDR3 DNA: TGCAGCGTTGGGGCAGGGTTGGTTCATGAGCAGTTCTTC

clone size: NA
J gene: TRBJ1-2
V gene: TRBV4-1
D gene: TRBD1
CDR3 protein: CASRPTWTGDYYGYTF
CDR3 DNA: TGCGCCAGCAGGCCGACCTGGACAGGGGATTACTATGGCTACACCTTC

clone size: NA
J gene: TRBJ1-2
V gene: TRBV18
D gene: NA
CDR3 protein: CASSPQRDGESNYGYTF
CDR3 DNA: TGTGCCAGCTCACCACAGCGGGACGGGGAGTCTAACTATGGCTACACCTTC

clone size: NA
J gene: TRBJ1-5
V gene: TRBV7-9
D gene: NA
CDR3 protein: CASSFNSRGTQHF
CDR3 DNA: TGTGCCAGCAGCTTTAATTCCCGAGGAACCCAGCATTTT

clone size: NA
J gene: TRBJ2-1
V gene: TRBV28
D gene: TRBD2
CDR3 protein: CASSLGGGMNNEQFF
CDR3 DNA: TGTGCCAGCAGCCTCGGGGGAGGGATGAACAATGAGCAGTTCTTC

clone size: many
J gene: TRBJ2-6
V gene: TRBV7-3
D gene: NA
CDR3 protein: CASSLPLRPGTGANVLTF
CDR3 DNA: TGTGCCAGCAGCTTACCCTTGAGACCAGGGACTGGGGCCAACGTCCTGACTTTC

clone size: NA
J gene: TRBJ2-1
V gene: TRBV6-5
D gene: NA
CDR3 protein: CASSRDNYNEQFF
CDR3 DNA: TGTGCCAGCAGTCGGGACAACTACAATGAGCAGTTCTTC

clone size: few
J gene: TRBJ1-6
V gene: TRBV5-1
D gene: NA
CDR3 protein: CASSLGDQYNSPLHF
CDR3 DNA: TGCGCCAGCAGCTTGGGAGATCAATATAATTCACCCCTCCACTTT

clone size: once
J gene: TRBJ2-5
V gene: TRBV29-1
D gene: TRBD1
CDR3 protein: CSAGQGVFETQYF
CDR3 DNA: TGCAGCGCAGGACAGGGGGTGTTCGAGACCCAGTACTTC

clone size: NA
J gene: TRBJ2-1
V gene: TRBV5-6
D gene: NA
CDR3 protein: CASSLLTGNLNEQFF
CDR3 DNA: TGTGCCAGCAGCTTGTTAACAGGGAACTTGAATGAGCAGTTCTTC

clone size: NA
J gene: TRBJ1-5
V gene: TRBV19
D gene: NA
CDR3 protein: CASSMGTSRAGGNQPQHF
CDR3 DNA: TGTGCCAGTAGTATGGGGACAAGTCGGGCGGGGGGCAATCAGCCCCAGCATTTT

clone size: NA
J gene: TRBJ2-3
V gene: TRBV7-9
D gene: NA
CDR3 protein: CASSFTGPDTQYF
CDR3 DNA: TGTGCCAGCAGCTTCACAGGGCCAGATACGCAGTATTTT

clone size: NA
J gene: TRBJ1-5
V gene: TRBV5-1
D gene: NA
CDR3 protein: CASSLSGQGNQPQHF
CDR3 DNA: TGCGCCAGCAGCTTGAGTGGGCAGGGCAATCAGCCCCAGCATTTT

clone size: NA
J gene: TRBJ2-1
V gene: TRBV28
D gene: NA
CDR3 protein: CASSPRGGVGREQFF
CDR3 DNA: TGTGCCAGCAGTCCGCGGGGCGGGGTAGGGCGTGAGCAGTTCTTC

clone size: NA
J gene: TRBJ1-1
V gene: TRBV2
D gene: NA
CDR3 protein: CASSVGDHGLMNTEAFF
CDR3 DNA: TGTGCCAGCAGTGTAGGTGATCACGGACTCATGAACACTGAAGCTTTCTTT

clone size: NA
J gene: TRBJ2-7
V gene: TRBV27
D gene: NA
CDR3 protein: CASSLGVPTQGAYEQYF
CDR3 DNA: TGTGCCAGCAGTTTAGGGGTTCCAACTCAGGGCGCCTACGAGCAGTACTTC

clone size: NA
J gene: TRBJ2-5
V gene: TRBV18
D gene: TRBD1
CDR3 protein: CASSSQGARETQYF
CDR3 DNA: TGTGCCAGCTCATCGCAGGGGGCCAGGGAGACCCAGTACTTC

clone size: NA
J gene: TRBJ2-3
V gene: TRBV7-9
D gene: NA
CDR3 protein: CASSLGLWGTFTDTQYF
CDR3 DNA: TGTGCCAGCAGCTTAGGTTTGTGGGGGACATTTACAGATACGCAGTATTTT

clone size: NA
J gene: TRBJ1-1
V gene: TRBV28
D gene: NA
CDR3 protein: CASSLWRTEAFF
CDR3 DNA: TGTGCCAGCAGTTTGTGGAGGACTGAAGCTTTCTTT

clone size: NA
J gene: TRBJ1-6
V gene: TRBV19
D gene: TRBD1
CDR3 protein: CASSMTGSYNSPLHF
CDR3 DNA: TGTGCCAGTAGTATGACAGGGTCTTATAATTCACCCCTCCACTTT

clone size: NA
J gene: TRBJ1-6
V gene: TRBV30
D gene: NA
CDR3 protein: CAWSVRELRNSPLHF
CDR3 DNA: TGTGCCTGGAGTGTACGGGAGCTCAGAAATTCACCCCTCCACTTT

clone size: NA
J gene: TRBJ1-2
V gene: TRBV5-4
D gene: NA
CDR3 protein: CASSSGPLQGRDGYTF
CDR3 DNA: TGTGCCAGCAGCTCGGGGCCCCTACAGGGTAGAGATGGCTACACCTTC

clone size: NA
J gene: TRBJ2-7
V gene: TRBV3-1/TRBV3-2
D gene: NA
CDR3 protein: CASSQDSVHEQYF
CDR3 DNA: TGTGCCAGCAGCCAAGATAGCGTCCACGAGCAGTACTTC

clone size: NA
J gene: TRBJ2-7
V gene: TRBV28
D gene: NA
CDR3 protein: CASTDEDYPYEQYF
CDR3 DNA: TGTGCCAGCACCGACGAGGACTACCCCTACGAGCAGTACTTC

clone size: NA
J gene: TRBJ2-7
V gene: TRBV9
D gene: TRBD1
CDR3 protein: CASSVATGQDYEQYF
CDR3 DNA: TGTGCCAGCAGCGTAGCTACGGGACAGGACTACGAGCAGTACTTC

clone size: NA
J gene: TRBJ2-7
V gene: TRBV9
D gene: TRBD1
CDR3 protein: CASSARTGGRDEQYF
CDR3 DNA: TGTGCCAGCAGCGCTCGGACAGGGGGCCGGGACGAGCAGTACTTC